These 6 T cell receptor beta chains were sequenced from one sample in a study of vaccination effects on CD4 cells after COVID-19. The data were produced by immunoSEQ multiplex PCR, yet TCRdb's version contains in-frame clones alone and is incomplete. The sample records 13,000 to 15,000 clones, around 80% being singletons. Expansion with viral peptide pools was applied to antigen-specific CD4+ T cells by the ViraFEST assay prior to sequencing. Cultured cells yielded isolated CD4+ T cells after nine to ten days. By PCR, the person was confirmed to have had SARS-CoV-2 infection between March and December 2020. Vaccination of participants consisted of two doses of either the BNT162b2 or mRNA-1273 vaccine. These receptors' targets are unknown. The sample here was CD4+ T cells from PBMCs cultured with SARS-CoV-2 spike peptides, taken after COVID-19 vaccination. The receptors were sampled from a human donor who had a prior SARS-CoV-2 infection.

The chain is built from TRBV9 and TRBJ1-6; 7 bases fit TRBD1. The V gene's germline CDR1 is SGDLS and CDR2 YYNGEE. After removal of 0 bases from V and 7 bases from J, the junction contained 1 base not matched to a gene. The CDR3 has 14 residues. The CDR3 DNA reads TGTGCCAGCAGCGTAGACAGGGGAAATTCACCCCTCCACTTT. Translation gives CASSVDRGNSPLHF.

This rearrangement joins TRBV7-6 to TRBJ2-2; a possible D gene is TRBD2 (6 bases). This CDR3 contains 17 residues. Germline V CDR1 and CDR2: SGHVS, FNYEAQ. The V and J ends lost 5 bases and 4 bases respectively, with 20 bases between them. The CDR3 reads CASSPGMLAEATGELFF. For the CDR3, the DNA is TGTGCCAGCAGCCCGGGAATGTTAGCGGAGGCCACCGGGGAGCTGTTTTTT.

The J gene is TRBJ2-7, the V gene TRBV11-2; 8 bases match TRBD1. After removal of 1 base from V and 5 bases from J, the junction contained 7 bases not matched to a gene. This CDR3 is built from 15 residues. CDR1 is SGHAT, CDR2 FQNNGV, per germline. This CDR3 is CASSLVWQGADEQYF. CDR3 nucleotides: TGTGCCAGCAGCTTAGTGTGGCAGGGGGCCGACGAGCAGTACTTC. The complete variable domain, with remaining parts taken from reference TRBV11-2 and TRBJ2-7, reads EAGVAQSPRYKIIEKRQSVAFWCNPISGHATLYWYQQILGQGPKLLIQFQNNGVVDDSQLPKDRFSAERLKGVDSTLKIQPAKLEDSAVYLCASSLVWQGADEQYFGPGTRLTVT.

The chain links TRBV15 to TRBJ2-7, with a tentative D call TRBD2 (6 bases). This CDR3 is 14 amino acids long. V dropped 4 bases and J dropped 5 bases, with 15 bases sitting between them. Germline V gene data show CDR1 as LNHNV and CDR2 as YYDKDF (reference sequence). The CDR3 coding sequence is TGTGCCACCAGCATCTTGGGACTCGGCCACGAGCAGTACTTC. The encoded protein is CATSILGLGHEQYF.

CDR3 coding DNA: TGTGCCACCAGTGATAATGCGGTCTGCCGATTGAACACTGAAGCTTTCTTT. This gives the protein CATSDNAVCRLNTEAFF. The chain combines TRBV24-1 with TRBJ1-1; no definite D call. Germline V lookup: CDR1 KGHDR, CDR2 SFDVKD. Trimming cost V 3 bases and J 0 bases, with 16 bases left between them. This CDR3 spans 17 amino acids.

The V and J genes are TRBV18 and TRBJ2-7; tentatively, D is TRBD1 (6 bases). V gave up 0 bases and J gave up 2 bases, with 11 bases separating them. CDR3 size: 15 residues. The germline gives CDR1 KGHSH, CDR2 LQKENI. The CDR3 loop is CASSPPRTEAYEQYF. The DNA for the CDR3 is TGTGCCAGCTCACCACCCCGGACAGAAGCCTACGAGCAGTACTTC.